These T cell receptor beta chains were read from a single sample in a study of blood T cell repertoires in COVID-19. The method was immunoSEQ multiplex PCR; TCRdb's version includes in-frame clones alone and lacks a portion of them. Counted here are more than 300,000 clones, about 87% occurring once; the ten biggest clones make up 1.5% to 2.5%. The sequencing sample was made of PBMCs or T cells enriched from blood (not recorded which). The receptors here all came from a man between 40 and 49 years old in a cohort exposed to, infected with or recovered from COVID-19 (not recorded which). CDR3s leave out the opening cysteine and the closing phenylalanine or tryptophan. The D gene is left open where the match is weak. Not every row has a clone size; where given, it reads once, few, many or a size class.

V,J,D,size,CDR3
TRBV10-3,TRBJ2-6,TRBD1,.,AITPGQGAGGANVLT
TRBV30,TRBJ1-5,.,.,AWRTDGNQPQH
TRBV19,TRBJ1-5,.,.,ASTGGQGRGQPQH
TRBV5-4,TRBJ2-3,TRBD2,.,ASSLPGLAGGTDTQY
TRBV19,TRBJ2-5,.,.,ASEHGETQY
TRBV25-1,TRBJ1-2,.,.,ASSLPGFTYGYT
TRBV28,TRBJ2-1,TRBD2,few,ASSFLRGTSGFNEQF
TRBV3-1/TRBV3-2,TRBJ1-2,.,.,ASSQGARGNYGYT
TRBV5-4,TRBJ2-7,.,.,ASSQQGRDYEQY
TRBV18,TRBJ2-5,TRBD1,.,ASSSQTRGQGQETQY
TRBV11-2,TRBJ2-7,TRBD1,.,ASSSLYRQGAYEQY
TRBV5-1,TRBJ2-3,.,.,ASSLGQQLTDTQY
TRBV28,TRBJ1-2,TRBD1,.,ASSPLLAGGGYGYT
TRBV5-5,TRBJ2-7,TRBD2,.,ASSPSGTYEQY
TRBV5-1,TRBJ2-1,TRBD2,.,ASSLKRGSYNEQF
TRBV5-1,TRBJ2-1,.,.,ASSRDTYNEQF
TRBV28,TRBJ1-5,TRBD1,few,ASSIRQGVGNQPQH
TRBV5-1,TRBJ2-1,.,.,ASSPSNNEQF
TRBV18,TRBJ1-2,.,.,ASSPPPGMDGYT
TRBV7-9,TRBJ2-1,TRBD1,.,ASSATGDNEQF
TRBV27,TRBJ1-4,.,.,ANSFGEKLF
TRBV14,TRBJ2-5,TRBD2,once,ASSQGPSGKQETQY
TRBV7-2,TRBJ1-5,TRBD1,.,ASSQKGPGQGRNQPQH
TRBV9,TRBJ2-5,.,.,ASSVENSGARATQY
TRBV3-1/TRBV3-2,TRBJ2-2,.,.,ASTQGLNTGELF
TRBV18,TRBJ1-2,.,.,ASSKDSPGGYT
TRBV27,TRBJ2-3,.,.,ASSLLGVGDTQY
TRBV7-6,TRBJ2-5,TRBD2,.,ASSAWTSHQETQY
TRBV3-1/TRBV3-2,TRBJ2-7,TRBD2,.,ASSQGAGGSYEQY
TRBV10-3,TRBJ2-3,TRBD1,.,AIKGTGVGDTQY
TRBV28,TRBJ2-2,TRBD1,.,ASITVGQGAGELF
TRBV2,TRBJ2-7,TRBD1,once,ASREGQGPAYEQY
TRBV4-1,TRBJ1-5,TRBD1,once,ASSPGQGVNQPQH
TRBV10-3,TRBJ1-2,TRBD1,.,AISARGDYGYT
TRBV18,TRBJ2-4,.,.,ASSPGLAKNIQY
TRBV5-1,TRBJ1-2,.,few,ASSFIENYGYT
TRBV5-5,TRBJ1-1,TRBD1,.,ASSPRTGAGDTEAF
TRBV7-2,TRBJ2-1,TRBD2,.,ASSLSGSLGEQF
TRBV2,TRBJ2-1,TRBD2,.,ASISREGSYNEQF
TRBV15,TRBJ2-3,.,.,ATSRDYPTDRQY
TRBV28,TRBJ1-2,.,.,ASSQGLNYGYT
TRBV2,TRBJ1-2,.,.,ASSGAGDNYGYT
TRBV7-2,TRBJ1-2,TRBD1,.,ASIRDRGDLDYGYT
TRBV6-5,TRBJ2-3,.,.,ASSYSGGKGPDTQY
TRBV30,TRBJ2-1,TRBD2,.,AWTRSRLASSEQF
TRBV3-1/TRBV3-2,TRBJ1-6,.,.,ASSQGYPGRRSSPLH
TRBV7-2,TRBJ2-3,TRBD2,.,ASSIGLAGRGDTQY
TRBV5-1,TRBJ2-3,.,once,ASSTLGAGATDTQY
TRBV3-1/TRBV3-2,TRBJ1-2,TRBD1,.,ASSHPRTGGSGGSYGYT
TRBV5-1,TRBJ2-7,TRBD2,.,ASSPLTSGPAYEQY
TRBV11-2,TRBJ2-3,.,.,ASSFTSSGTDTQY
TRBV9,TRBJ2-2,.,.,ASKGWGTGELF
TRBV5-1,TRBJ1-6,.,few,ASSLIGGDSPLH
TRBV9,TRBJ2-5,TRBD2,.,ASSVEKGLAGQETQY
TRBV18,TRBJ2-1,.,.,ASSQTGNSYNEQF